The 18 T cell receptor beta chains below come from one sample, sequenced in a study of patients and donors after allogeneic stem cell transplantation (dated by TCRdb to the early 2020s). Libraries were constructed by RT-PCR. Sequencing instrument: NextSeq 550. Using fastp at Q25 and MiXCR, TCRdb reprocessed the public reads and kept productive beta chains. For every CDR3 protein sequence, its rows merge into one entry that carries the most common genes and DNA. The sample records approximately 200,000 distinct CDR3 sequences, 41% of which are singletons. 33% of the sample belongs to the ten largest clones. Sequencing used blood, either unsorted or a sorted T cell fraction (not recorded which). The source of these receptors is a human donor who was either an allogeneic HSCT recipient or a stem cell or donor lymphocyte infusion donor (not recorded which). It is not recorded whose cells these are; they may come from a transplant donor.

The chain uses TRBV9 and TRBJ2-7; possibly TRBD2 for D (6 bases). This CDR3 region has 14 residues. The germline V and J ends were trimmed by 3 bases and 2 bases, with 12 bases remaining between them. Germline V gene lookup returns CDR1 SGDLS and CDR2 YYNGEE. The CDR3: CASSASERAYEQYF. The CDR3, as DNA: TGTGCCAGCAGCGCTAGCGAGAGGGCCTACGAGCAGTACTTC.

The chain carries TRBV4-3 and TRBJ2-2; perhaps TRBD1 as D (6 bases). The germline V gene encodes CDR1 LGHNA and CDR2 YSLEER. V was cut by 0 bases and J by 4 bases, with 9 bases left in between. This CDR3 spans 15 amino acids. The CDR3 sequence is CASSQERQATGELFF. The CDR3 coding sequence is TGCGCCAGCAGCCAAGAGAGACAGGCCACCGGGGAGCTGTTTTTT.

The chain has TRBV12-3 or TRBV12-4 and TRBJ1-6; perhaps TRBD1 as D (6 bases). V lost 6 bases and J 13 bases, leaving 19 bases between the germline ends. The CDR3 runs to 14 residues. The CDR3 nucleotides are TGTGCCAGCAGCCCGAGGGACACCCTATCGCCCCTCCACTTT. Its protein product is CASSPRDTLSPLHF.

The chain links TRBV12-3 or TRBV12-4 to TRBJ2-3; no clear D gene. Trimming removed 5 bases from V and 5 bases from J, with 2 bases in between. CDR3 length: 10 amino acids. The CDR3 coding sequence is TGTGCCAGCAGTGTAGATACGCAGTATTTT. Translating gives CASSVDTQYF.

The chain employs TRBV4-2 and TRBJ2-2; no firm D call. The CDR3 loop spans 14 amino acids. V shed 3 bases and J shed 2 bases, with 7 bases lying between them. Per germline, CDR1 LGHNA and CDR2 YNFKEQ. The CDR3: CASSQGRNTGELFF. CDR3 nucleotides: TGTGCCAGCAGCCAGGGCCGTAACACCGGGGAGCTGTTTTTT.

A few counts support this clonotype. The chain carries TRBV29-1 and TRBJ2-7; D may be TRBD1 or TRBD2 (6 bases each). V was pared by 0 bases and J by 2 bases, with 17 bases between. CDR3 length: 16 amino acids. Germline CDR1 and CDR2: SQVTM and ANQGSEA. CDR3 bases: TGCAGCGTTGAAGAAGGGTGGGGGGCCAACCCCTACGAGCAGTACTTC. Its protein product is CSVEEGWGANPYEQYF.

This clonotype was recorded a few times. The rearrangement joins TRBV4-2 to TRBJ1-4; tentative D call: TRBD1 (5 bases). Trimming left V 3 bases short and J 7 bases short, with 15 bases between. Germline values: CDR1 LGHNA, CDR2 YNFKEQ. The CDR3 extends over 15 amino acids. CDR3 sequence (DNA): TGTGCCAGCAGCCACCCCGGGGGGGAGTCTGAAAAACTGTTTTTT. Translated: CASSHPGGESEKLFF.

V usage is TRBV12-3 or TRBV12-4 and J usage is TRBJ2-1, with 7 bases lining up with TRBD1. The CDR3 runs to 16 residues. The trim removed 0 bases at V and 5 bases at J, leaving 7 bases unmatched. The CDR3 sequence: CASSLALQGRNNEQFF. The CDR3 region has the DNA TGTGCCAGCAGTTTAGCGTTACAGGGGCGAAACAATGAGCAGTTCTTC.

The chain couples TRBV24-1 to TRBJ2-3; D ambiguous. The CDR3 runs to 15 residues. Germline CDR1 and CDR2: KGHDR and SFDVKD. V was shortened by 5 bases and J by 1 base, with 12 bases between the two germline ends. CDR3 in DNA: TGTGCCACCAGTGCAGCAGCCTCTGGCACAGATACGCAGTATTTT. Its protein product is CATSAAASGTDTQYF.

This clonotype has only a few counts. The chain joins TRBV7-2 to TRBJ2-2; no reliable D call. Germline V gene lookup returns CDR1 SGHTA and CDR2 FQGNSA. Trimming left V 1 base short and J 5 bases short, with 11 bases between. CDR3 size: 15 residues. The CDR3 reads CASSLGAGRTGELFF. As DNA, the CDR3 is TGTGCCAGCAGCTTAGGAGCAGGAAGAACCGGGGAGCTGTTTTTT.

The genes are TRBV5-5 and TRBJ2-3; 8 bases line up with TRBD2. Germline-derived CDR1 and CDR2 are SGHKS and YYEKEE (reference sequence). Trimming at V came to 2 bases and at J to 5 bases, leaving 10 bases not matched to a gene. This CDR3 has 16 residues. The CDR3 DNA is TGTGCCAGCAGCTTAATACCGGGACTAGTAGTAGATACGCAGTATTTT. Amino acid sequence: CASSLIPGLVVDTQYF.

This clonotype has a count of ten or more. The rearrangement uses TRBV3-1 and TRBJ1-2; D is uncertain. The ends were cut back, 3 bases at V and 8 bases at J, with 13 bases in the middle. This CDR3 spans 13 amino acids. From germline, CDR1 is LGHDT and CDR2 YNNKEL (reference sequence). As DNA, the CDR3 is TGTGCCAGCAGCCAGGACTGGGTTGAAGGCTACACCTTC. Protein product: CASSQDWVEGYTF. Using reference TRBV3-1 and TRBJ1-2 for the parts outside the CDR3, the full variable domain is DTAVSQTPKYLVTQMGNDKSIKCEQNLGHDTMYWYKQDSKKFLKIMFSYNNKELIINETVPNRFSPKSPDKAHLNLHINSLELGDSAVYFCASSQDWVEGYTFGSGTRLTVV.

This clonotype has more than one count but fewer than ten. The chain is built from TRBV7-9 and TRBJ1-6; D remains ambiguous. This CDR3 is 17 amino acids long. CDR1 is SEHNR and CDR2 is FQNEAQ in the germline V gene (reference sequence). Trimming shortened V by 5 bases and J by 9 bases, and 23 bases separated the two germline ends. As DNA, the CDR3 is TGTGCCAGCAGCCGGACCGACATAACACTGTCCGGTTCACCCCTCCACTTT. It is translated as CASSRTDITLSGSPLHF.

This clonotype was counted a few times. The V call is TRBV6-5, the J call TRBJ2-7; no clear D gene. Between the trimmed V and J ends, which lost 2 bases and 1 base, there was a span of 6 bases. The germline gives CDR1 MNHEY, CDR2 SVGAGI. The CDR3 contains 13 residues. CDR3 DNA sequence: TGTGCCAGCAGTTACGACGGATCCTACGAGCAGTACTTC. As protein: CASSYDGSYEQYF.

The chain employs TRBV9 and TRBJ1-1; 7 bases fit TRBD1. V was clipped by 3 bases and J by 1 base; unmatched bases: 15. This CDR3 spans 18 amino acids. Germline V lookup: CDR1 SGDLS, CDR2 YYNGEE. This CDR3 reads CASSAARDRSVRNTEAFF. In DNA form, the CDR3 reads TGTGCCAGCAGCGCCGCTCGGGACAGATCGGTTCGGAACACTGAAGCTTTCTTT.

This clonotype was seen more than once but under ten times. The chain carries TRBV7-2 and TRBJ1-1, with 7 bases matching TRBD1. Germline V gene sequence: CDR1 SGHTA, CDR2 FQGNSA. J lost 6 bases, V lost 1 base, and 2 bases had no gene match. The CDR3 runs 13 residues. CDR3 bases: TGTGCCAGCAGCTTAGACAGGGGCCCTGAAGCTTTCTTT. This sequence encodes CASSLDRGPEAFF.

J is TRBJ1-1 and V is TRBV4-3, with D possibly TRBD1 on 6 matching bases. This CDR3 is built from 15 residues. V was pared by 3 bases and J by 5 bases, with 16 bases between. Per the germline V gene, CDR1 is LGHNA and CDR2 is YSLEER. The CDR3 reads CASSHPRGSRTEAFF. DNA for the CDR3: TGCGCCAGCAGCCATCCCAGGGGATCCCGGACTGAAGCTTTCTTT.

V gene TRBV9 combines with J gene TRBJ1-1; D ambiguous. Between the trimmed V and J ends, which lost 1 base and 0 bases, there was a span of 10 bases. The CDR3 is 15 amino acids. The V gene's germline CDR1 is SGDLS and CDR2 YYNGEE. CDR3 DNA: TGTGCCAGCAGCGTAACCCCCGGATTGAACACTGAAGCTTTCTTT. Residues: CASSVTPGLNTEAFF.